The clone carrying this T cell receptor beta chain has ten or more counts. The antigen is undetermined. This sample is drawn from a study of identical twins. Study outcomes and limitations: Beta out-of-frame sequences showed weaker excess twin sharing.

The CDR3 has 13 amino acids. With 3 bases removed from V and 0 bases from J, the gap between germline ends came to 8 bases. Germline CDR1 and CDR2: DFQATT and SNEGSKA (reference sequence). TCRdb re-called the 5' RACE reads through MiXCR, storing one row per CDR3 protein. The data contain approximately 670,000 distinct CDR3 sequences, less than 7% of them singletons. The sequence came from a man aged 18-30 years in good health. J is TRBJ2-5 and V is TRBV20-1; D is unclear. Sequenced input: naive T cells sorted from blood. The CDR3 coding sequence is TGCAGTGCTAGCGGTGGGAACCAAGAGACCCAGTACTTC. Translation gives CSASGGNQETQYF.